The subject of this entry is one T cell receptor (beta chain). One end of the junction varies from germline; a read error may be responsible. How the authors handled the data: How many nucleated cells were present was estimated from reference gene primer amplification. The table came from immunoSEQ multiplex PCR; TCRdb's copy has only in-frame clones and leaves some out. V and J calls plus clone size are reproduced from that table; the DNA served to infer D and trimming. The repertoire consists of tens of thousands of clones, with about four fifths occurring once and the leading ten covering 22%. The CDR3 sequence is 15 residues long. Germline V gene data show CDR1 as MNHEY and CDR2 as SVGAGI. The data were taken from a study of blood T cell repertoires in COVID-19. Study-wide background: The origin of the acute and convalescent COVID-19 samples was the United States, Italy and Spain. T cells, B-cell-depleted T cells, or PBMCs provided the cDNA or gDNA that served as material.

The rearrangement links TRBV6-5 to TRBJ2-7; 8 bases match TRBD1. The sequence came from a woman aged 55-75 years with acute or convalescent COVID-19. The sequencing input was peripheral blood. CDR3 in DNA: TGTGCCAGCAGTGACTCGACAGGGGTCCCACTCGAGCAGTACTTC. Translating it yields CASSDSTGVPLEQYF.